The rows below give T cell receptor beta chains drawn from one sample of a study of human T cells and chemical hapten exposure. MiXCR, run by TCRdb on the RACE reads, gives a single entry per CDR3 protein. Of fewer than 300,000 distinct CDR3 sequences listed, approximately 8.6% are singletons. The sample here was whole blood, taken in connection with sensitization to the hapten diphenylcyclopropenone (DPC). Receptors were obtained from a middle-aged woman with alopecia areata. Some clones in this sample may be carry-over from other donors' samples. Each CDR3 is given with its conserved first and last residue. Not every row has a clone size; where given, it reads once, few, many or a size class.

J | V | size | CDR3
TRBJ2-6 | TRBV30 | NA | CAWSQGYFISGANVLTF
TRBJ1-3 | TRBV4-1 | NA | CASSQHQPGQQSGGNTIYF
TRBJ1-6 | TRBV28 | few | CASSPDSFNSPLHF
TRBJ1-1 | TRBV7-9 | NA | CASSPQTVGKAFF
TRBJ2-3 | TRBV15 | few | CATSRGGQLTDTQYF
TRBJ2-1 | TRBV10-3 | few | CAISSLGYEQFF
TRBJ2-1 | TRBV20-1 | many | CSATSGRARNEQFF
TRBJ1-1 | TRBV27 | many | CASSPPYGTSQKAFF
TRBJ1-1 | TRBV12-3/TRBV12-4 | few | CASSSDSRNTEAFF
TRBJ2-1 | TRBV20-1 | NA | CSASLGARGWNEQFF
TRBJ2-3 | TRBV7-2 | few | CASRSGSGTDTQYF
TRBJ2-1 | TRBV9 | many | CASSVSGSSYNEQFF
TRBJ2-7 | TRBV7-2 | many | CASSLGSSGTYEQYF
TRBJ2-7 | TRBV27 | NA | CASSLNPIGEQYF
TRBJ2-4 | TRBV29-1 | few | CSVYGGDDIQYF
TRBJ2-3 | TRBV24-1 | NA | CATSGGQGGPDTQYF
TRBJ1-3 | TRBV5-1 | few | CASSLDLLPGPGNTIYF
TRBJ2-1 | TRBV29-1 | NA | CSVEVVSGLEQFF
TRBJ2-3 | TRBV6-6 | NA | CASNNAGTDTQYF
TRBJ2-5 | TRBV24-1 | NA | CGTSVNSQETQYF
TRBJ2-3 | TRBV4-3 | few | CASSQGLPGQSTDTQYF
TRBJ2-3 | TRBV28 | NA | CASSESPGSSSTDTQYF
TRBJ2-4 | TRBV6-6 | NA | CASSLGYKGDIQYF
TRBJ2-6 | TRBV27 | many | CASSRPAGGLPGANVLTF
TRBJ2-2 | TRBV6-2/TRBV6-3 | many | CASRGLANTGELFF
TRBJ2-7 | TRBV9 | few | CASSVGLAVNEQYF
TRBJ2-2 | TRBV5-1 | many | CASSPPSRTGGSGELFF
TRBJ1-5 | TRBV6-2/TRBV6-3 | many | CASSYGVLSNQPQHF
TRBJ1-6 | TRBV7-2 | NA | CASSLDTGPPLHF
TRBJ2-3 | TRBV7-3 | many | CASSPGVSRTDTQYF
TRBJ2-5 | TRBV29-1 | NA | CSVGVAEETQYF
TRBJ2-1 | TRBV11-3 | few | CASSSGLRTSIKEEQFF
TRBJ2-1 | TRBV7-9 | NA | CASSSSSVEQFF
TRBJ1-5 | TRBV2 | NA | CASSVGARDQPQHF
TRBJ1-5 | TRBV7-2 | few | CASSLERQLRPQHF
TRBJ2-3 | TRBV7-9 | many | CASSRGPSTDTQYF
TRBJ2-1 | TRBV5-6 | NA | CASSAIVAYNEQFF
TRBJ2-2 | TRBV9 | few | CASSAGLAGVDGELFF
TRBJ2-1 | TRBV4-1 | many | CASSQRLAGGGVYNEQFF